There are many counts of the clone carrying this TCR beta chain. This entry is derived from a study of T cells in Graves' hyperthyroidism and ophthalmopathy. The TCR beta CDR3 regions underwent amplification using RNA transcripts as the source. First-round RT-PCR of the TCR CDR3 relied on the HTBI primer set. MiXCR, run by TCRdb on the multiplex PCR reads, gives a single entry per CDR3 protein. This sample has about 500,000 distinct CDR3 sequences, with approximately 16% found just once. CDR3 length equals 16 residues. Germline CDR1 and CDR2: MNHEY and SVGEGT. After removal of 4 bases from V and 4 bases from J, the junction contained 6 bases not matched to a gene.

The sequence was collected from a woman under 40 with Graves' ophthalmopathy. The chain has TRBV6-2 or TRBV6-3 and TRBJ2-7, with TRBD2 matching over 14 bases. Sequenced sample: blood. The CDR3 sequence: CASSSTRTSGRYEQYF. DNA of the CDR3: TGTGCCAGCAGTTCTACAAGGACTAGCGGGAGGTACGAGCAGTACTTC.